The present T cell receptor beta chain was sequenced within a study of T cell repertoires in cytomegalovirus infection. In the study overall: A matching HLA type, together with CMV infection, was signaled by public TCR beta signatures. General observations from the study: Predominance within the ex vivo response was attributable to HLA-C-restricted CMV-specific TCR beta clonotypes.

MiXCR, applied by TCRdb to the reads, yields one record per CDR3 protein. The table lists 800,000 to 950,000 distinct CDR3 sequences, 30% to 35% of them singletons. This clonotype was seen repeatedly, ten times or more. Its antigen is unidentified. This CDR3 region has 14 residues. The J segment lost 4 bases and the V segment lost 3 bases, leaving 5 bases of the junction unmatched. CDR1 and CDR2 from the germline V gene are SGHVS and FNYEAQ. The sample in question was cultured CD8+ T cells from PBMCs, obtained from culture after CMV antigen stimulation. This receptor was obtained from a human donor in good health (CMV status not recorded). Some clones in this sample may be carry-over from other donors' samples. V and J are TRBV7-6 and TRBJ2-7; 8 bases line up with TRBD1. The CDR3: CASSLTGEGYEQYF. CDR3 DNA sequence: TGTGCCAGCAGCTTGACAGGGGAAGGGTACGAGCAGTACTTC.